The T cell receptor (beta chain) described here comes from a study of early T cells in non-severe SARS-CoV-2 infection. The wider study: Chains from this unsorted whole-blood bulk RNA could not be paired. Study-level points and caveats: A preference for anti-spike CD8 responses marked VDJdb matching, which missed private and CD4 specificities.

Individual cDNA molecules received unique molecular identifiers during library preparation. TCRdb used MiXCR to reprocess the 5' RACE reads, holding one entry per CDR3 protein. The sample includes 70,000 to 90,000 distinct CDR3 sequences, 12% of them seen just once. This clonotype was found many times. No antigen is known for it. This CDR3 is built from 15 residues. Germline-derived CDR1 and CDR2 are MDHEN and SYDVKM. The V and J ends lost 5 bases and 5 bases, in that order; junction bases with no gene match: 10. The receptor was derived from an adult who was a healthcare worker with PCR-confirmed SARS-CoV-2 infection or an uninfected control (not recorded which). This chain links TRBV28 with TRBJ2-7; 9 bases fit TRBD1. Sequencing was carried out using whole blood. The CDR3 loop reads CASSIQTGGIDEQYF. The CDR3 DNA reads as TGTGCCAGCAGTATTCAGACAGGGGGTATCGACGAGCAGTACTTC.